This T cell receptor (beta chain) was sequenced during a study of CD8+ T cells in alopecia areata. Study as a whole: Treated individuals took tofacitinib by mouth, 5 to 10 mg twice daily.

cDNA prepared by RNA extraction and subsequent reverse transcription served as the template for sequencing. Generated by immunoSEQ multiplex PCR, the TCRdb table keeps only in-frame clones and is missing some. Here the sample spans approximately 200,000 clones, more than 55% being singletons. This clone has a single count. Antigen unknown. The treatment here: oral pan-JAK inhibitor, 5-10 mg twice daily. Germline V gene data show CDR1 as MDHEN and CDR2 as SYDVKM. This CDR3 region has 15 residues. Losses at the gene ends were 2 bases for V and 4 bases for J; bases not matched to a gene: 2. Study-wide results and limits: Possibly as an HLA-related effect, TCR sharing across patients appeared less clear than in mice. Researchers report lesional scalp, most notably alopecia totalis/universalis, outstripped normal scalp in clonality.

The receptor's source is a human donor with alopecia areata. The chain uses TRBV28 and TRBJ1-5; 10 bases align to TRBD1. This material consisted of CD4+ T cells sorted from blood, taken at week 4, from a patient treated with tofacitinib. The CDR3 sequence is CASSLTDRGNQPQHF. In DNA, the CDR3 is TGTGCCAGCAGTTTAACGGACAGGGGGAATCAGCCCCAGCATTTT.